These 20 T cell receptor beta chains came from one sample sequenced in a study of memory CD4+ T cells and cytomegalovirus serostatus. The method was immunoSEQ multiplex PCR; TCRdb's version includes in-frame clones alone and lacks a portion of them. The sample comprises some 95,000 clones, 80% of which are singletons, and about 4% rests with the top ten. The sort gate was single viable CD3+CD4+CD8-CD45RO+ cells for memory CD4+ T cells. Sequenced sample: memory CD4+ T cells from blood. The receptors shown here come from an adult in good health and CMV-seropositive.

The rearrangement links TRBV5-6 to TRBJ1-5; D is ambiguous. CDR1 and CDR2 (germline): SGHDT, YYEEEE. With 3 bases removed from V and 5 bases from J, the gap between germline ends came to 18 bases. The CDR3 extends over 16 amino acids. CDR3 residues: CASSSLWRGVDQPQHF. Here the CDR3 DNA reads TGTGCCAGCAGCTCTTTATGGCGCGGTGTCGATCAGCCCCAGCATTTT.

CDR3 amino acids: CGHHRAGALNQPQHF. In DNA, the CDR3 is TGTGGGCATCACCGCGCAGGGGCCCTCAATCAGCCCCAGCATTTT. The V gene is TRBV19, the J gene TRBJ1-5, with D possibly being TRBD1 (6 bases). CDR3 size: 15 residues. CDR1 and CDR2 (germline): LNHDA, SQIVND (reference sequence).

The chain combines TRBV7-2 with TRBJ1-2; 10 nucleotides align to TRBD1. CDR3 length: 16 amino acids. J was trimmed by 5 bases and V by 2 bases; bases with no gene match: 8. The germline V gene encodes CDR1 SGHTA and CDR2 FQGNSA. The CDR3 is CASSLRDRGSRYGYTF. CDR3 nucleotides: TGTGCCAGCAGCTTAAGGGACAGGGGCAGTCGTTATGGCTACACCTTC.

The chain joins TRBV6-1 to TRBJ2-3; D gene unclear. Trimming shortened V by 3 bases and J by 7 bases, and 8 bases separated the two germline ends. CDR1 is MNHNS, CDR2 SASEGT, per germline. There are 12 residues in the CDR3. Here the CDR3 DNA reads TGTGCCAGCAGTGAGGACGGTCATACGCAGTATTTT. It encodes CASSEDGHTQYF.

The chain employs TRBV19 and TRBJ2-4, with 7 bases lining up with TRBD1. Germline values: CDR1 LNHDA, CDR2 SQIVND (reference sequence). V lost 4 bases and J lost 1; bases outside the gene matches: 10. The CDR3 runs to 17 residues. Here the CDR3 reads CASSSLGGSLAKNIQYF. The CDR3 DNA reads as TGTGCCAGTAGTAGCCTAGGGGGCAGTTTGGCCAAAAACATTCAGTACTTC.

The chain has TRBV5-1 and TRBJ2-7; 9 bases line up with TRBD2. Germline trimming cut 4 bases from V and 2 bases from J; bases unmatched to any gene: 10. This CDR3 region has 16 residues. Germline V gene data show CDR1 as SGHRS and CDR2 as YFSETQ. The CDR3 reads CASSRQSGRTAYEQYF. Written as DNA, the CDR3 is TGCGCCAGCAGCAGGCAGAGCGGGAGGACAGCCTACGAGCAGTACTTC.

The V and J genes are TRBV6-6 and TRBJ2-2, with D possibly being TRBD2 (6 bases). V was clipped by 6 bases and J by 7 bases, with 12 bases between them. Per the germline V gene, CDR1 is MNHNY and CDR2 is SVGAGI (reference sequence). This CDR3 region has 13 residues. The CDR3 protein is CASRNGGYGELFF. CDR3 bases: TGTGCCAGCAGGAACGGGGGATACGGGGAGCTGTTTTTT.

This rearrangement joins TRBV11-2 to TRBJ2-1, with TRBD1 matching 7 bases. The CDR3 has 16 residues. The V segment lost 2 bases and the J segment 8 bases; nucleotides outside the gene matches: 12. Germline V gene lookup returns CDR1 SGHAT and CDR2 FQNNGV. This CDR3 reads CASSLMGSGTAHEQFF. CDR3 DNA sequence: TGTGCCAGCAGCTTAATGGGAAGTGGGACAGCCCATGAGCAGTTCTTC.

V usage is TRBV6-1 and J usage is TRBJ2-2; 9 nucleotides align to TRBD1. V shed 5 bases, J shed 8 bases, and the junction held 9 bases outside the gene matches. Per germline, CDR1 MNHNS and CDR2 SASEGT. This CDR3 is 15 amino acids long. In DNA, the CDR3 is TGTGCCAGCAGTCCTGGACAGGGGTACCCGGGGGAGCTGTTTTTT. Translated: CASSPGQGYPGELFF.

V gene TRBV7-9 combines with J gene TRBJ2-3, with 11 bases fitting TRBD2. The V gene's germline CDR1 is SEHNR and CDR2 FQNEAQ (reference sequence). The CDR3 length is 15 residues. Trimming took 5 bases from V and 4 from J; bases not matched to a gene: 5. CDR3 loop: CASSPLAGVADTQYF. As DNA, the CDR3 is TGTGCCAGCAGCCCACTAGCGGGAGTAGCAGATACGCAGTATTTT. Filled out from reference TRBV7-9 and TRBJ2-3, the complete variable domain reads DTGVSQNPRHKITKRGQNVTFRCDPISEHNRLYWYRQTLGQGPEFLTYFQNEAQLEKSRLLSDRFSAERPKGSFSTLEIQRTEQGDSAMYLCASSPLAGVADTQYFGPGTRLTVL.

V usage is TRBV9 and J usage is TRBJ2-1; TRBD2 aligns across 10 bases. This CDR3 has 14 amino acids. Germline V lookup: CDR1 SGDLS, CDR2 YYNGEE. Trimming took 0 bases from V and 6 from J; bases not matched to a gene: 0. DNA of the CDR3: TGTGCCAGCAGCGTAGCTAGCGGGAGCAATGAGCAGTTCTTC. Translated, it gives CASSVASGSNEQFF.

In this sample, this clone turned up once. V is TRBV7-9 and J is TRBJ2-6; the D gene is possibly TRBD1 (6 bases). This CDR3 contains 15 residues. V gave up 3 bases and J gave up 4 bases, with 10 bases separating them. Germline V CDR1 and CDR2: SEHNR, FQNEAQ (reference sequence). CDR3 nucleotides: TGTGCCAGCAGCTTGGGGGCCTGGGGGGCCAACGTCCTGACTTTC. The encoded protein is CASSLGAWGANVLTF.

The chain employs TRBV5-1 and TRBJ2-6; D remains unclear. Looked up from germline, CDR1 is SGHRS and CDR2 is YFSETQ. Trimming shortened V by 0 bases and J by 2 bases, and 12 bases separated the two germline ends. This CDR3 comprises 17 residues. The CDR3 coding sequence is TGCGCCAGCAGCTTGGCCACCAGGTTGACTGGGGCCAACGTCCTGACTTTC. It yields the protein CASSLATRLTGANVLTF.

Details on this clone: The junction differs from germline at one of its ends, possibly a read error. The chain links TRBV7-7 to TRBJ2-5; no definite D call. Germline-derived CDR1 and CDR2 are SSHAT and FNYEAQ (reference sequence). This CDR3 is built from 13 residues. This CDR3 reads CASSLGIAETQYF. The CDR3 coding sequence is TGTGCTAGCAGCTTAGGCATCGCAGAGACCCAGTACTTC.

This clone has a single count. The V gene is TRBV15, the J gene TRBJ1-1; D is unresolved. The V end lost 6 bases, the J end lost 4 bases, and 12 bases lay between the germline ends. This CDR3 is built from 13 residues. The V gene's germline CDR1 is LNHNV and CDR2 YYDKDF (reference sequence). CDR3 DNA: TGTGCCACCAGGAGTCCCCTGGCCACTGAAGCTTTCTTT. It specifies CATRSPLATEAFF.

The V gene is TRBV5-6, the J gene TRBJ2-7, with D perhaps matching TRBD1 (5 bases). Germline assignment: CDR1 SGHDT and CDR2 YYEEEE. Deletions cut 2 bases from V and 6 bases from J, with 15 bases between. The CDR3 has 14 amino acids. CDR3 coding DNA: TGTGCCAGCAGCTTTTGGGGCGGTCCGACCGAGCAGTACTTC. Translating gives CASSFWGGPTEQYF. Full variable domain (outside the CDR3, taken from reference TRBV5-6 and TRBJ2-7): DAGVTQSPTHLIKTRGQQVTLRCSPKSGHDTVSWYQQALGQGPQFIFQYYEEEERQRGNFPDRFSGHQFPNYSSELNVNALLLGDSALYLCASSFWGGPTEQYFGPGTRLTVT.

CDR3 sequence: CASSDPDRVGGYTF. In DNA, the CDR3 is TGTGCCAGCAGCGACCCAGACAGGGTCGGGGGCTACACCTTC. This rearrangement joins TRBV6-5 to TRBJ1-2; the match to TRBD1 covers 7 bases. The CDR3 has 14 amino acids. V lost 6 bases to trimming and J lost 8 bases; unmatched junction nucleotides: 12. Germline V lookup: CDR1 MNHEY, CDR2 SVGAGI.

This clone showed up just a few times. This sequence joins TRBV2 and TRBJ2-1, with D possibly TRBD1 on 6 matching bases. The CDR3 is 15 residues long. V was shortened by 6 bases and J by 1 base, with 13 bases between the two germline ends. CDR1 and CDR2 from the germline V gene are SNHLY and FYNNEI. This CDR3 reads CASRPIQGSYNEQFF. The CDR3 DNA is TGTGCCAGCAGACCTATACAGGGTTCCTACAATGAGCAGTTCTTC.

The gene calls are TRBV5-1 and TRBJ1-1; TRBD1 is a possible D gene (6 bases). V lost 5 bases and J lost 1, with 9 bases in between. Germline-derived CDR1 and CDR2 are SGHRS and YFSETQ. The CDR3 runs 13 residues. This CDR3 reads CASRTGENTEAFF. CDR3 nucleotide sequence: TGCGCCAGCAGGACAGGTGAGAACACTGAAGCTTTCTTT.

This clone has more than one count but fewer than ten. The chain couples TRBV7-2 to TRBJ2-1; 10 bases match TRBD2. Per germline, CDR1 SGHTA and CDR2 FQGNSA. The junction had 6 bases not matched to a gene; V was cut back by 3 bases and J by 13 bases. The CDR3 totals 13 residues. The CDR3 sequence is CASSLALAGVQFF. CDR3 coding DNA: TGTGCCAGCAGCTTGGCGCTAGCGGGAGTTCAGTTCTTC.